Listed here is a single TCR beta chain. The sample belongs to a study of blood T cell repertoires in COVID-19. About the research overall: Acute and convalescent COVID-19 samples came from the United States, Italy and Spain. The cDNA or gDNA used as material had been derived from T cells, B-cell-depleted T cells, or PBMCs.

Profiled with immunoSEQ multiplex PCR; TCRdb holds only in-frame clones, not every one. Of 85,000 to 90,000 clones in the sample, around 80% were seen once. CDR3 length equals 13 residues. The germline V gene encodes CDR1 SGHNT and CDR2 YYREEE (reference sequence). V was pared by 4 bases and J by 4 bases, with 10 bases between. V usage is TRBV5-4 and J usage is TRBJ2-3; possibly TRBD2 for D (5 bases). This TCR came from a woman aged 80 or over with acute or convalescent COVID-19. Sequenced material: peripheral blood. The CDR3 nucleotides read TGTGCCAGCAGCCTCGCGGGTTCAGATACGCAGTATTTT. Amino acid sequence: CASSLAGSDTQYF.